The 23 T cell receptor beta chains reported below all come from one sample, sequenced in a study of OX40 agonist ivuxolimab in advanced cancers. Sequenced by immunoSEQ multiplex PCR; TCRdb stores in-frame clones only, minus some. The sample yields some 57,000 clones, about 90% seen once. Here the sequenced sample was CD4+ or CD8+ T cells sorted from blood, taken in a trial of the OX40 agonist ivuxolimab. These receptors all come from an adult with an advanced solid tumor such as melanoma, head and neck, liver or kidney cancer.

This chain connects TRBV7-3 to TRBJ2-2; 14 nucleotides align to TRBD2. With V trimmed by 3 bases and J by 6 bases, 0 bases remained unmatched. Germline V lookup: CDR1 SGHTA, CDR2 FQGTGA. The CDR3 has 15 residues. The CDR3 here is CASSLGLAGAGELFF. In DNA form, the CDR3 reads TGTGCCAGCAGCTTGGGACTAGCGGGGGCCGGGGAGCTGTTTTTT. Full variable domain (remainder filled in from reference TRBV7-3 and TRBJ2-2): GAGVSQTPSNKVTEKGKYVELRCDPISGHTALYWYRQSLGQGPEFLIYFQGTGAADDSGLPNDRFFAVRPEGSVSTLKIQRTERGDSAVYLCASSLGLAGAGELFFGEGSRLTVL.

V and J are TRBV19 and TRBJ2-7; D is possibly TRBD1 (6 bases). The CDR3 runs to 14 residues. V shed 3 bases and J shed 2 bases, with 11 bases lying between them. Germline V CDR1 and CDR2: LNHDA, SQIVND (reference sequence). The CDR3 is CASSIRDIAYEQYF. DNA for the CDR3: TGTGCCAGTAGTATCCGGGACATAGCCTACGAGCAGTACTTC.

The chain couples TRBV5-3 to TRBJ2-1; TRBD2 matches at 12 bases. TRBV5-3 is marked as an open reading frame, function uncertain. After removal of 4 bases from V and 8 bases from J, the junction contained 7 bases not matched to a gene. CDR3 length: 15 amino acids. CDR3 in amino acids: CARSGGLAGVDEQFF. DNA for the CDR3: TGTGCCAGAAGCGGGGGACTAGCGGGTGTCGATGAGCAGTTCTTC.

This clone was counted once. This chain links TRBV5-1 with TRBJ2-1; D ambiguous. This CDR3 is built from 16 residues. V gave up 0 bases and J gave up 7 bases, with 17 bases separating them. The germline gives CDR1 SGHRS, CDR2 YFSETQ. Written as DNA, the CDR3 is TGCGCCAGCAGCTTGGATGCTCATTTGGCGCCAAATGAGCAGTTCTTC. This sequence encodes CASSLDAHLAPNEQFF.

This chain joins TRBV7-2 and TRBJ2-7; 11 nucleotides align to TRBD1. In germline, CDR1 is SGHTA, CDR2 FQGNSA. The J segment lost 6 bases and the V segment lost 5 bases, leaving 6 bases of the junction unmatched. The CDR3 extends over 14 amino acids. CDR3 sequence: CASSVDRGLIEQYF. The CDR3 nucleotides are TGTGCCAGCAGCGTGGACAGGGGGCTTATCGAGCAGTACTTC.

The chain uses TRBV5-1 and TRBJ2-5, with 7 bases that match TRBD1. V shed 3 bases, J shed 4 bases, and the junction held 6 bases outside the gene matches. The CDR3 extends over 14 amino acids. Germline V lookup: CDR1 SGHRS, CDR2 YFSETQ. Here the CDR3 reads CASSSRTGGETQYF. CDR3 nucleotide sequence: TGCGCCAGCAGCTCCCGGACAGGAGGAGAGACCCAGTACTTC.

V is TRBV28 and J is TRBJ2-1; 7 bases are shared with TRBD1. CDR1 is MDHEN and CDR2 is SYDVKM in the germline V gene. After removal of 6 bases from V and 8 bases from J, the junction contained 13 bases not matched to a gene. The CDR3 covers 15 residues. The DNA for the CDR3 is TGTGCCAGCAGAGACTATCGGACTGACAGGGATGAGCAGTTCTTC. It is translated as CASRDYRTDRDEQFF.

The rearrangement joins TRBV5-1 to TRBJ2-7; 8 bases fit TRBD1. This CDR3 spans 13 amino acids. Germline V lookup: CDR1 SGHRS, CDR2 YFSETQ. With V trimmed by 4 bases and J by 4 bases, 4 bases remained unmatched. CDR3 nucleotides: TGCGCCAGCAGCCGGGACAGGAATTACGAGCAGTACTTC. It is translated as CASSRDRNYEQYF.

The V gene is TRBV5-1, the J gene TRBJ2-7, with 8 bases that match TRBD1. Germline lookup yields CDR1 SGHRS and CDR2 YFSETQ. The CDR3 is made up of 15 amino acids. The ends lost 4 bases at V and 5 bases at J; junction bases unmatched: 11. CDR3 in amino acids: CASSPTGVASDEQYF. CDR3 DNA sequence: TGCGCCAGCAGCCCGACAGGGGTAGCGTCGGACGAGCAGTACTTC.

This clone was picked up one time. The J gene is TRBJ2-3, the V gene TRBV30, with a weak D call TRBD1 (6 bases). From germline, CDR1 is GTSNPN and CDR2 SVGIG (reference sequence). The CDR3 has 12 amino acids. The V and J ends lost 5 bases and 9 bases respectively, with 15 bases between them. The CDR3 region is CAWAPQGRTQYF. CDR3 DNA sequence: TGTGCCTGGGCTCCTCAGGGGCGCACGCAGTATTTT.

This chain uses TRBV18 with TRBJ1-4; tentatively, D is TRBD1 (6 bases). Between the trimmed V and J ends, which lost 4 bases and 7 bases, there was a span of 10 bases. The CDR3 has 13 residues. The germline V gene encodes CDR1 KGHSH and CDR2 LQKENI. CDR3 sequence (DNA): TGTGCCAGCTCACAGGGGGTCGGTGAAAAACTGTTTTTT. Translated: CASSQGVGEKLFF. Drawing the rest from reference TRBV18 and TRBJ1-4, the complete variable domain is NAGVMQNPRHLVRRRGQEARLRCSPMKGHSHVYWYRQLPEEGLKFMVYLQKENIIDESGMPKERFSAEFPKEGPSILRIQQVVRGDSAAYFCASSQGVGEKLFFGSGTQLSVL.

The chain links TRBV5-1 to TRBJ2-7; D is ambiguous. The CDR3 sequence is 16 residues long. V lost 0 bases and J lost 4, with 17 bases in between. Germline-derived CDR1 and CDR2 are SGHRS and YFSETQ. The CDR3 is CASSLGSPRTSYEQYF. The CDR3 bases are TGCGCCAGCAGCTTGGGGAGCCCTCGGACCTCATACGAGCAGTACTTC.

The rearrangement joins TRBV9 to TRBJ2-4, with 9 bases lining up with TRBD1. The junction had 9 bases not matched to a gene; V was cut back by 4 bases and J by 7 bases. CDR3 length equals 15 residues. Looked up from germline, CDR1 is SGDLS and CDR2 is YYNGEE. The CDR3 region has the DNA TGTGCCAGCAGCCCCGCCGGGACAGGGAATAACATTCAGTACTTC. Translation gives CASSPAGTGNNIQYF.

This chain uses TRBV11-2 with TRBJ1-5; D gene ambiguous. V was cut by 6 bases and J by 0 bases, with 9 bases left in between. The CDR3 spans 14 residues. Looked up from germline, CDR1 is SGHAT and CDR2 is FQNNGV. The CDR3 here is CASSPGSSNQPQHF. In nucleotides, the CDR3 is TGTGCCAGCAGTCCCGGATCTAGCAATCAGCCCCAGCATTTT.

The chain combines TRBV20-1 with TRBJ2-1; 9 positions match TRBD2. This CDR3 contains 11 residues. The V segment lost 8 bases and the J segment 10 bases; nucleotides outside the gene matches: 6. Germline V gives CDR1 DFQATT, CDR2 SNEGSKA (reference sequence). The CDR3 coding sequence is TGCAGTATTAGAGGGACTAGCGAGCAGTTCTTC. This encodes CSIRGTSEQFF.

This clone has only one observation. V gene TRBV7-3 combines with J gene TRBJ2-3; TRBD2 agrees at 9 bases. Looked up from germline, CDR1 is SGHTA and CDR2 is FQGTGA. The CDR3 is made up of 15 amino acids. Germline trimming cut 5 bases from V and 3 bases from J; bases unmatched to any gene: 6. CDR3 sequence: CASSQRLAATDTQYF. In nucleotides, the CDR3 is TGTGCCAGCAGCCAACGACTAGCGGCTACAGATACGCAGTATTTT. Full variable domain (missing parts from reference TRBV7-3 and TRBJ2-3): GAGVSQTPSNKVTEKGKYVELRCDPISGHTALYWYRQSLGQGPEFLIYFQGTGAADDSGLPNDRFFAVRPEGSVSTLKIQRTERGDSAVYLCASSQRLAATDTQYFGPGTRLTVL.

The chain uses TRBV2 and TRBJ2-7, with D tentatively TRBD2 (6 bases). In germline, CDR1 is SNHLY, CDR2 FYNNEI. This CDR3 has 12 amino acids. Trimming shortened V by 9 bases and J by 0 bases, and 9 bases separated the two germline ends. The DNA of the CDR3 is TGTGCCAGTCGACTAGGCTCCTACGAGCAGTACTTC. Translated, it gives CASRLGSYEQYF.

J is TRBJ2-1 and V is TRBV2; TRBD2 matches 8 bases. V shed 8 bases, J shed 5 bases, and the junction held 8 bases outside the gene matches. This CDR3 is built from 14 residues. Germline CDR1 SNHLY, CDR2 FYNNEI. Here the CDR3 reads CASSGTRGNNEQFF. CDR3 bases: TGTGCCAGCTCCGGGACTAGGGGGAACAATGAGCAGTTCTTC.

The chain has TRBV28 and TRBJ2-1; D possibly matches TRBD1 or TRBD2 (6 bases each). V lost 5 bases to trimming and J lost 12 bases, with 14 bases between them. CDR3 size: 12 residues. Germline V gives CDR1 MDHEN, CDR2 SYDVKM. CDR3 in amino acids: CASSTGRHGQFF. The CDR3 coding sequence is TGTGCCAGCAGTACAGGGAGGCACGGGCAGTTCTTC. Full variable domain (missing parts from reference TRBV28 and TRBJ2-1): DVKVTQSSRYLVKRTGEKVFLECVQDMDHENMFWYRQDPGLGLRLIYFSYDVKMKEKGDIPEGYSVSREKKERFSLILESASTNQTSMYLCASSTGRHGQFFGPGTRLTVL.

The chain combines TRBV27 with TRBJ2-7, with D possibly being TRBD1 or TRBD2 (5 bases each). Germline CDR1 is MNHEY and CDR2 is SMNVEV (reference sequence). Trimming left V 7 bases short and J 3 bases short, with 13 bases between. The CDR3 is made up of 13 amino acids. The CDR3 region is CASTDRDHYEQYF. The CDR3 nucleotides read TGTGCCAGCACGGACCGGGACCACTACGAGCAGTACTTC.

This clone was detected only once. Other DNA sequences in this sample translate to the same CDR3. The rearrangement uses TRBV5-1 and TRBJ2-1; 13 bases line up with TRBD2. The junction had 3 bases not matched to a gene; V was cut back by 4 bases and J by 5 bases. The germline gives CDR1 SGHRS, CDR2 YFSETQ. CDR3 length equals 15 residues. CDR3 in amino acids: CASSQLAGGNNEQFF. DNA of the CDR3: TGCGCCAGCAGCCAACTAGCGGGAGGGAACAATGAGCAGTTCTTC.

The chain uses TRBV29-1 and TRBJ2-7; 11 bases align to TRBD2. The CDR3 has 15 residues. V was clipped by 6 bases and J by 4 bases; unmatched bases: 11. Looked up from germline, CDR1 is SQVTM and CDR2 is ANQGSEA. CDR3 DNA: TGCAGCGTAGTGGTGGGGCTAGCGGGAGGTTACGAGCAGTACTTC. Its protein product is CSVVVGLAGGYEQYF.

This clone was recorded only once. The V call is TRBV5-1, the J call TRBJ2-3; 9 bases map to TRBD2. Per germline, CDR1 SGHRS and CDR2 YFSETQ. V shed 4 bases and J 3 bases; nucleotides not matched to a gene: 6. The CDR3 covers 15 residues. The CDR3 sequence: CASSRAGGPTDTQYF. The CDR3 DNA follows: TGCGCCAGCAGCAGGGCGGGAGGGCCTACAGATACGCAGTATTTT.